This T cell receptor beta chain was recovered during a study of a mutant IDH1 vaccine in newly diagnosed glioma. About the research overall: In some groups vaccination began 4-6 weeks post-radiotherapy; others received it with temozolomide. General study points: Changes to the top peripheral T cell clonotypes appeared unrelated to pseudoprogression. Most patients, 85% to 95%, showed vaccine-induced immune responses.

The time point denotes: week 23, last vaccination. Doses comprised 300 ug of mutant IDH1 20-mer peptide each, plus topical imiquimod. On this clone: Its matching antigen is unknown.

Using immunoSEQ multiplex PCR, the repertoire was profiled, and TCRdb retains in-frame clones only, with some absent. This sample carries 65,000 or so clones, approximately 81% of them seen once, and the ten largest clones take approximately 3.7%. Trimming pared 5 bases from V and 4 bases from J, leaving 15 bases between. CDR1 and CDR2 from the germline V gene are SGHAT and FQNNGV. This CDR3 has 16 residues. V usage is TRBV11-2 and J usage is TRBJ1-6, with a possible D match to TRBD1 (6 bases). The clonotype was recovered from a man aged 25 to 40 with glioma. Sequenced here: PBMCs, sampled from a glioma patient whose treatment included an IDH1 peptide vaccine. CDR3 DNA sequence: TGTGCCAGCAGCGGGGTAACAGGGCCGTATAATTCACCCCTCCACTTT. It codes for CASSGVTGPYNSPLHF.